The next 8 T cell receptor beta chains were all read from a single sample in a study of beta chain features in type 1 diabetes (dated by TCRdb to 2017 to 2018). The library was made by the immunoSEQ multiplex PCR assay. The High Capacity cDNA Reverse Transcription Kit was used to reverse transcribe all of the isolated RNA, meaning that expressed TCRB transcripts were what got sequenced. Here the immuneACCESS table is served through TCRdb, limited to in-frame sequences with V and J called. Missing clones are a known gap in these copies; in checked studies unresolved V genes cover under half, and the rest lacks a known reason. In all, the sample holds hundreds of thousands of clones, and 11% to 15% of those were seen once. Clones ranked in the top ten supply about 0.026% of the sample. The sequencing sample was made of naive CD4+ T cells from blood. The label giving this sample's cell subset or site can be read as: true naive CD4+ T cells. These receptors all come from a woman aged 40 to 55 in good health.

This chain connects TRBV6-5 to TRBJ2-7, with a possible D match to TRBD2 (6 bases). With 4 bases removed from V and 2 bases from J, the gap between germline ends came to 15 bases. The CDR3 has 15 amino acids. Per the germline V gene, CDR1 is MNHEY and CDR2 is SVGAGI. CDR3 coding DNA: TGTGCCAGCAGTTCCGGAGGGCTAATAACCTACGAGCAGTACTTC. Protein: CASSSGGLITYEQYF.

V usage is TRBV2 and J usage is TRBJ1-5, with D possibly TRBD1 on 6 matching bases. Trimming pared 1 base from V and 4 bases from J, leaving 11 bases between. The CDR3 has 15 amino acids. The germline gives CDR1 SNHLY, CDR2 FYNNEI. DNA for the CDR3: TGTGCCAGCAGTGAAGAAGGAACAGGGAATCAGCCCCAGCATTTT. Amino acid sequence: CASSEEGTGNQPQHF. The entire variable domain, with the rest obtained from reference TRBV2 and TRBJ1-5, is as follows: EPEVTQTPSHQVTQMGQEVILRCVPISNHLYFYWYRQILGQKVEFLVSFYNNEISEKSEIFDDQFSVERPDGSNFTLKIRSTKLEDSAMYFCASSEEGTGNQPQHFGDGTRLSIL.

In this sample, this clone turned up a few times. The CDR3 reads CASTLLTGGSNTGELFF. As DNA, the CDR3 is TGCGCCAGCACCCTTTTAACGGGGGGGTCAAACACCGGGGAGCTGTTTTTT. The J gene is TRBJ2-2, the V gene TRBV5-1, with 8 bases that match TRBD2. The germline V gene encodes CDR1 SGHRS and CDR2 YFSETQ. The CDR3 extends over 17 amino acids. V lost 6 bases to trimming and J lost 2 bases; unmatched junction nucleotides: 12. The full variable domain, completed using reference TRBV5-1 and TRBJ2-2, is KAGVTQTPRYLIKTRGQQVTLSCSPISGHRSVSWYQQTPGQGLQFLFEYFSETQRNKGNFPGRFSGRQFSNSRSEMNVSTLELGDSALYLCASTLLTGGSNTGELFFGEGSRLTVL.

This chain uses TRBV19 with TRBJ2-2, with no clear D. Germline-derived CDR1 and CDR2 are LNHDA and SQIVND (reference sequence). Trimming removed 7 bases at V and 1 base at J, with 13 bases between. The CDR3 spans 15 residues. The CDR3 region has the DNA TGTGCCAGTACCGCCGGGTCGGGGAACACCGGGGAGCTGTTTTTT. Protein product: CASTAGSGNTGELFF.

The sample holds a few counts of this clone. The V and J genes are TRBV6-6 and TRBJ2-5, with D possibly matching TRBD1 (5 bases). Trimming left V 2 bases short and J 1 base short, with 11 bases between. Germline CDR1 reads MNHNY; CDR2 reads SVGAGI (reference sequence). The CDR3 is 15 residues long. CDR3 residues: CASSYPTALQETQYF. Here the CDR3 DNA reads TGTGCCAGCAGTTACCCGACAGCGCTCCAAGAGACCCAGTACTTC.

This clone was observed a few times. This sequence joins TRBV11-2 and TRBJ1-5; D remains unclear. The CDR3 extends over 13 amino acids. CDR1 and CDR2 from the germline V gene are SGHAT and FQNNGV. V was trimmed by 2 bases and J by 6 bases, leaving 8 bases between them. This CDR3 is CASSLFSGQPQHF. DNA for the CDR3: TGTGCCAGCAGCTTATTTAGTGGTCAGCCCCAGCATTTT.

The rearrangement uses TRBV5-1 and TRBJ2-3, with D possibly matching TRBD1 (5 bases). This CDR3 is built from 12 residues. Germline values: CDR1 SGHRS, CDR2 YFSETQ. Trimming removed 4 bases from V and 6 bases from J, with 9 bases in between. CDR3 nucleotides: TGCGCCAGCAGCCAAAAGGGGGATACGCAGTATTTT. It encodes CASSQKGDTQYF.

This clone was observed a handful of times. This CDR3 reads CASSLEPGVNYGYTF. CDR3 DNA sequence: TGCGCCAGCAGCTTGGAGCCAGGGGTTAACTATGGCTACACCTTC. This rearrangement joins TRBV5-1 to TRBJ1-2; possibly TRBD1 for D (6 bases). This CDR3 contains 15 residues. The germline gives CDR1 SGHRS, CDR2 YFSETQ. V shed 0 bases and J shed 1 base, with 10 bases lying between them.